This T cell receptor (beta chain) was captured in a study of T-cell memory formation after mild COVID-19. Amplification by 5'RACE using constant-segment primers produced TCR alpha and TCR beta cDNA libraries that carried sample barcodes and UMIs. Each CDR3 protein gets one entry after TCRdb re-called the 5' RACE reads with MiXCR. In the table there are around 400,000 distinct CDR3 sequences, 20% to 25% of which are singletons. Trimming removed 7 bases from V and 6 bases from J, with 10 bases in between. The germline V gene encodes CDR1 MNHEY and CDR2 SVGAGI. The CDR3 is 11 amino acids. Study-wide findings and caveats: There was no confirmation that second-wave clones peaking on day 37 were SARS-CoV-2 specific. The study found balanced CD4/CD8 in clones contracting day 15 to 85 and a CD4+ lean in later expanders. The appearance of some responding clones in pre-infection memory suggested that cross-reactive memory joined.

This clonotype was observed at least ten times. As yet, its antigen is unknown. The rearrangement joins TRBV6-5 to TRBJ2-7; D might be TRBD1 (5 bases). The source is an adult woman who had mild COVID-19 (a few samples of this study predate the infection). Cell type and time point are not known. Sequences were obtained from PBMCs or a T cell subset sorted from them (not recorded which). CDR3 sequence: CASTRGIEQYF. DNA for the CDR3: TGTGCCAGCACTAGGGGTATCGAGCAGTACTTC.